A selection of T cell receptor beta chains follows, all from one sample in a study of shared clonotypes between healthy human individuals. The data were produced by immunoSEQ multiplex PCR, yet TCRdb's version contains in-frame clones alone and is incomplete. The sample holds over 2 million clones, 85% to 95% seen once. The sequenced sample consisted of naive CD4+ T cells from PBMCs. Receptors were obtained from a man aged 18 to 35 in good health. Some clones in this sample may be carry-over from other donors' samples. Each CDR3 is given with its conserved first and last residue. Fields, in order: CDR3 protein, CDR3 DNA, D gene, V gene, clone size, J gene. D genes are given only for firm matches. Size is stated for part of the rows, as once, few or many counts, or as a class when the clone is expanded.

cdr3_aa: CASSFSPPRETQYF
cdr3_nt: TGTGCCAGCAGCTTTAGCCCACCCAGGGAGACCCAGTACTTC
d_call: NA
v_call: TRBV7-9
clone_size: NA
j_call: TRBJ2-5

cdr3_aa: CAGRDRRNYEQYF
cdr3_nt: TGTGCCGGCCGGGACAGAAGAAACTACGAGCAGTACTTC
d_call: TRBD1
v_call: TRBV28
clone_size: NA
j_call: TRBJ2-7

cdr3_aa: CASSLGQGYTEAFF
cdr3_nt: TGTGCCAGCAGTTTGGGACAGGGGTACACTGAAGCTTTCTTT
d_call: TRBD1
v_call: TRBV28
clone_size: NA
j_call: TRBJ1-1

cdr3_aa: CASSIVRQGGTEAFF
cdr3_nt: TGTGCCAGTAGTATAGTTCGGCAGGGCGGTACTGAAGCTTTCTTT
d_call: NA
v_call: TRBV19
clone_size: once
j_call: TRBJ1-1

cdr3_aa: CASSWQGRAGELFF
cdr3_nt: TGTGCCAGCAGCTGGCAGGGAAGGGCCGGGGAGCTGTTTTTT
d_call: NA
v_call: TRBV5-6
clone_size: once
j_call: TRBJ2-2

cdr3_aa: CAISVSPGLAEYANTGELFF
cdr3_nt: TGTGCCATCAGTGTCTCCCCGGGACTAGCAGAATACGCGAACACCGGGGAGCTGTTTTTT
d_call: TRBD2
v_call: TRBV10-3
clone_size: NA
j_call: TRBJ2-2

cdr3_aa: CASRRQVQETQYF
cdr3_nt: TGTGCCAGCAGGCGACAGGTCCAAGAGACCCAGTACTTC
d_call: NA
v_call: TRBV6-6
clone_size: NA
j_call: TRBJ2-5

cdr3_aa: CASSVGQIPNTGELFF
cdr3_nt: TGTGCCAGCAGTGTAGGGCAGATACCGAACACCGGGGAGCTGTTTTTT
d_call: NA
v_call: TRBV2
clone_size: NA
j_call: TRBJ2-2

cdr3_aa: CASSPFADTQYF
cdr3_nt: TGTGCCAGCAGTCCCTTCGCAGATACGCAGTATTTT
d_call: NA
v_call: TRBV28
clone_size: NA
j_call: TRBJ2-3

cdr3_aa: CSVVGQQETQYF
cdr3_nt: TGCAGCGTTGTTGGGCAGCAAGAGACCCAGTACTTC
d_call: NA
v_call: TRBV29-1
clone_size: NA
j_call: TRBJ2-5

cdr3_aa: CASSEGWETQYF
cdr3_nt: TGTGCCAGCAGTGAAGGGTGGGAGACCCAGTACTTC
d_call: NA
v_call: TRBV6-1
clone_size: NA
j_call: TRBJ2-5

cdr3_aa: CASSLMTADAFF
cdr3_nt: TGTGCCAGCAGTTTAATGACAGCGGATGCTTTCTTT
d_call: NA
v_call: TRBV28
clone_size: NA
j_call: TRBJ1-1

cdr3_aa: CASSGGLGETQYF
cdr3_nt: TGTGCCAGCAGTGGGGGTCTCGGAGAGACCCAGTACTTC
d_call: NA
v_call: TRBV6-4
clone_size: NA
j_call: TRBJ2-5

cdr3_aa: CASSPEGTGGRGYTF
cdr3_nt: TGTGCCAGCTCACCAGAGGGTACAGGGGGCCGTGGCTACACCTTC
d_call: TRBD1
v_call: TRBV18
clone_size: once
j_call: TRBJ1-2

cdr3_aa: CASSPSRGSNSYNEQFF
cdr3_nt: TGTGCCAGCAGCCCCTCCCGTGGGTCCAACTCCTACAATGAGCAGTTCTTC
d_call: NA
v_call: TRBV4-2
clone_size: NA
j_call: TRBJ2-1

cdr3_aa: CASSRLLGSFSYEQYF
cdr3_nt: TGTGCCAGCAGCCGTCTCCTGGGGAGCTTCTCCTACGAGCAGTACTTC
d_call: NA
v_call: TRBV7-9
clone_size: NA
j_call: TRBJ2-7

cdr3_aa: CASSLITLTGAYTEAFF
cdr3_nt: TGTGCCAGCAGCCTAATCACCCTAACAGGGGCGTACACTGAAGCTTTCTTT
d_call: TRBD1
v_call: TRBV9
clone_size: NA
j_call: TRBJ1-1

cdr3_aa: CSVAPLKNEQFF
cdr3_nt: TGCAGCGTTGCGCCTCTGAAGAATGAGCAGTTCTTC
d_call: NA
v_call: TRBV29-1
clone_size: few
j_call: TRBJ2-1

cdr3_aa: CASSRSRGLASTDTQYF
cdr3_nt: TGTGCCAGCAGCCGATCCCGGGGGCTAGCTAGCACAGATACGCAGTATTTT
d_call: NA
v_call: TRBV11-2
clone_size: NA
j_call: TRBJ2-3

cdr3_aa: CASSLVSSGAYEQYF
cdr3_nt: TGTGCCAGCAGCTTGGTGTCTAGCGGAGCCTACGAGCAGTACTTC
d_call: TRBD2
v_call: TRBV5-4
clone_size: NA
j_call: TRBJ2-7

cdr3_aa: CASSLLSGGSYNEQFF
cdr3_nt: TGTGCCAGCAGTCTCCTATCAGGGGGCTCCTACAATGAGCAGTTCTTC
d_call: TRBD1
v_call: TRBV28
clone_size: NA
j_call: TRBJ2-1

cdr3_aa: CASDSKATNEKLFF
cdr3_nt: TGTGCCAGCGATTCGAAGGCAACTAATGAAAAACTGTTTTTT
d_call: NA
v_call: TRBV19
clone_size: NA
j_call: TRBJ1-4

cdr3_aa: CASSQTRQLHYGYTF
cdr3_nt: TGTGCCAGCAGTCAAACCCGACAGCTCCACTATGGCTACACCTTC
d_call: NA
v_call: TRBV6-6
clone_size: NA
j_call: TRBJ1-2

cdr3_aa: CASTTGPNYGYTF
cdr3_nt: TGTGCCAGTACTACGGGTCCTAACTATGGCTACACCTTC
d_call: NA
v_call: TRBV19
clone_size: NA
j_call: TRBJ1-2

cdr3_aa: CASSPRTSGINEQFF
cdr3_nt: TGTGCCAGCTCACCACGGACTAGCGGGATTAATGAGCAGTTCTTC
d_call: TRBD2
v_call: TRBV18
clone_size: NA
j_call: TRBJ2-1

cdr3_aa: CASSTGVSETQYF
cdr3_nt: TGTGCCAGCAGCACGGGAGTGTCGGAGACCCAGTACTTC
d_call: NA
v_call: TRBV7-3
clone_size: NA
j_call: TRBJ2-5

cdr3_aa: CASSERGKAETQYF
cdr3_nt: TGTGCCAGCAGTGAAAGAGGGAAGGCCGAGACCCAGTACTTC
d_call: NA
v_call: TRBV2
clone_size: NA
j_call: TRBJ2-5

cdr3_aa: CASSLKRSSYEQYF
cdr3_nt: TGCGCCAGCAGCTTGAAAAGGAGCTCCTACGAGCAGTACTTC
d_call: NA
v_call: TRBV5-1
clone_size: NA
j_call: TRBJ2-7

cdr3_aa: CASSGQGASYEQYF
cdr3_nt: TGCGCCAGCAGCGGACAGGGGGCGTCCTACGAGCAGTACTTC
d_call: TRBD1
v_call: TRBV5-1
clone_size: NA
j_call: TRBJ2-7

cdr3_aa: CASSLGAGQETQYF
cdr3_nt: TGTGCCAGCAGCTTAGGAGCGGGGCAAGAGACCCAGTACTTC
d_call: TRBD2
v_call: TRBV7-9
clone_size: NA
j_call: TRBJ2-5

cdr3_aa: CASSRGGTGEKLFF
cdr3_nt: TGCGCCAGCTCCCGAGGGGGGACGGGTGAAAAACTGTTTTTT
d_call: NA
v_call: TRBV4-3
clone_size: NA
j_call: TRBJ1-4

cdr3_aa: CASSLVWSSGTKNIQYF
cdr3_nt: TGTGCCAGCAGCTTAGTTTGGTCTAGCGGGACCAAAAACATTCAGTACTTC
d_call: TRBD2
v_call: TRBV7-8
clone_size: NA
j_call: TRBJ2-4

cdr3_aa: CAILISHNEKLFF
cdr3_nt: TGTGCCATTCTAATCAGCCATAATGAAAAACTGTTTTTT
d_call: NA
v_call: TRBV14
clone_size: NA
j_call: TRBJ1-4

cdr3_aa: CASSWTALRGTQYF
cdr3_nt: TGCGCCAGCAGCTGGACTGCCCTCCGGGGGACCCAGTACTTC
d_call: NA
v_call: TRBV5-1
clone_size: NA
j_call: TRBJ2-5

cdr3_aa: CASSLDSTTALEQFF
cdr3_nt: TGTGCCAGCAGCTTAGACTCTACTACAGCCCTGGAGCAGTTCTTC
d_call: NA
v_call: TRBV11-3
clone_size: NA
j_call: TRBJ2-1

cdr3_aa: CASSAQWGQGYKNIQYF
cdr3_nt: TGCGCCAGCAGTGCCCAGTGGGGACAGGGGTACAAAAACATTCAGTACTTC
d_call: TRBD1
v_call: TRBV10-2
clone_size: NA
j_call: TRBJ2-4

cdr3_aa: CASGRSLGGELFF
cdr3_nt: TGTGCCAGCGGCCGGTCGCTGGGCGGGGAGCTGTTTTTT
d_call: NA
v_call: TRBV2
clone_size: NA
j_call: TRBJ2-2

cdr3_aa: CASSFVSNEKLFF
cdr3_nt: TGTGCCAGCAGCTTCGTATCTAATGAAAAACTGTTTTTT
d_call: NA
v_call: TRBV7-9
clone_size: NA
j_call: TRBJ1-4

cdr3_aa: CASSEVGANVLTF
cdr3_nt: TGTGCCAGCAGTGAGGTCGGGGCCAACGTCCTGACTTTC
d_call: NA
v_call: TRBV2
clone_size: NA
j_call: TRBJ2-6

cdr3_aa: CAISLRGVSYEQYF
cdr3_nt: TGTGCCATATCCCTGAGGGGCGTATCCTACGAGCAGTACTTC
d_call: NA
v_call: TRBV7-9
clone_size: NA
j_call: TRBJ2-7

cdr3_aa: CASSLAVETEAFF
cdr3_nt: TGTGCCAGCAGCTTAGCCGTAGAGACTGAAGCTTTCTTT
d_call: NA
v_call: TRBV11-1
clone_size: few
j_call: TRBJ1-1